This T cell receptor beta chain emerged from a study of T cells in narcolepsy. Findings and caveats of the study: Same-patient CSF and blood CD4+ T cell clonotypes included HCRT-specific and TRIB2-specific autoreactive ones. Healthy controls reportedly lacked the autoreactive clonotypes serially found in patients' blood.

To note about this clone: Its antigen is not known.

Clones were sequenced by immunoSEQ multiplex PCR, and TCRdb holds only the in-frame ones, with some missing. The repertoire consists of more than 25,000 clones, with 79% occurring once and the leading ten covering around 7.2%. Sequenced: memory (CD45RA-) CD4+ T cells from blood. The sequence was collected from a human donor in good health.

The CDR3 region is CASSPGQGPGNTIYF. CDR3 bases: TGTGCCAGCAGCCCAGGACAGGGCCCTGGAAACACCATATATTTT. The chain recombines TRBV11-3 with TRBJ1-3, with 8 bases fitting TRBD1. The CDR3 consists of 15 residues. CDR1 and CDR2 from the germline V gene are SGHNT and YENEEA. The J segment lost 2 bases and the V segment lost 5 bases, leaving 5 bases of the junction unmatched.